Sequencing of this TCR beta chain was carried out in a study of cytomegalovirus exposure and HLA in healthy donors (dated by TCRdb to 2016 to 2017). At the level of the whole study: In an earlier analysis of approximately 640 of the donors, 276 Gb of sequence data and 100 million or so unique TCR beta sequences from roughly 190 million T cells were reported. Approximately 300 gigabases of sequencing data and 75 million to 85 million unique TCR sequences made up an early release that covered nearly 650 HLA-typed donors. Of the 398 genotyped donors, about 84% fell in the genetic ancestry cluster associated with self-reported Caucasian donors. The study aimed to test whether cataloging public T cell receptors could reveal signatures of past pathogen exposure. The study profiled the T cell repertoires of about 640 subjects by immunosequencing and related them to cytomegalovirus serostatus. Besides the first cohort of approximately 670 subjects, a separate validation cohort made up of roughly 120 different subjects was used. To predict cytomegalovirus infection status, the study brought together high-throughput TCR immunosequencing, statistical association of individual TCRs with disease status, and machine learning. In a later analysis, previously published TCR beta repertoires from 666 donors were re-analyzed and high-resolution HLA genotyping was added so that TCR occurrence patterns could be studied. Rather than drawing on any new phenotypic data, the later analysis identified candidate immune exposures from TCR beta sequences and the way those sequences occurred across donors. In an earlier analysis of several hundred of the donors, high-throughput TCR beta sequencing was used to judge whether each TCR beta V gene segment behaved as functional or pseudogenic. Donor age, sex, ethnicity and CMV serostatus were collected together with the repertoire data. A later genetic analysis used genome-wide SNP genotypes for about 60% of the roughly 700 donors, treating that subset as a discovery cohort. Every repertoire in the discovery cohort had been generated on one and the same sequencing platform. HLA typing covered class I and class II loci at four-digit resolution. Typing coverage differed by locus: A, B, C, DRB1 and DQB1 were typed in roughly 620-630 donors, DQA1 in 500 to 550, DPA1 in around 600, and DPB1 in just under 490. Because of strong linkage in the cohort, roughly five DR-DQ haplotypes were treated as single units for association and clustering. On average, 235,054 unique TCR beta nucleotide sequences were sequenced per donor among a few hundred genotyped donors of the cohort, with roughly 18% of those sequences being non-productive. General conclusions and limits of the study: A further reported finding was that TCR beta sequences accurately predicted the HLA-A and HLA-B alleles for most subjects in the first cohort. According to a later analysis, most CMV-associated TCR beta chains appeared to be HLA-restricted, and the HLA associations seemed to be driven largely by CMV exposure. In an earlier analysis of about 600 of the donors, most TCR beta V segments appeared in productive rearrangements about 90% or about 30% of the time, broadly matching IMGT annotations. In a later genetic analysis, fewer N-insertions in productive TCRs were reported among donors in an Asian-associated ancestry cluster than the 666-donor mean. Roughly 15 rarely observed V segments, including chromosome 9 orphons, were excluded from the earlier analysis of several hundred of the donors because counts were too low. Sequencing depth was assumed to be roughly uniform across donors in the presence/absence analyses, though that assumption may not hold. According to the authors, the approach could potentially be generalized to other disease states and immunological phenotypes. In a later analysis, TCR association rates were found to vary across HLA loci, with the most associated TCRs seen for DRB1 alleles and the fewest for HLA-C alleles. Most TCR sequences were observed very rarely across donors, whereas some public TCRs were present in many individuals. According to a later analysis, parvovirus B19, influenza, CMV and Epstein-Barr virus appeared linked to several top co-occurrence clusters. Because HLA typing was missing for some donors at each locus, association tests included only the typed subset. An association between a missense DCLRE1C variant and V-gene and J-gene trimming of TCR beta chains was found in a later genetic analysis and replicated in an independent cohort. The only immune exposure information available for the cohort was CMV serostatus. The study gave a list of 150 to 200 TCR beta chains associated with cytomegalovirus. In a later analysis, HLA-associated TCR beta chains showed more clonal expansion and lower generation probabilities than non-associated chains that were equally common. The classifier was reported to diagnose cytomegalovirus status with high specificity and sensitivity in both the original cohort and the validation cohort. Linkage disequilibrium might explain the correlated functional status among segregating V segments, but an unknown experimental factor could not be excluded. When HLA alleles, especially DR and DQ, strongly co-occurred, TCR associations were difficult to assign to individual alleles. A cluster of highly shared sequence variants was judged likely to be a technical artifact of the sequencing pipeline. This cohort had only TCR beta chains sequenced, and the lack of alpha or paired-chain data limited which features could be detected. In vitro tests confirmed that three of the cytomegalovirus-associated TCR beta chains recognize cytomegalovirus antigens. In a later analysis, around 17,000 TCR beta sequences were associated with specific HLA alleles at a false discovery rate of 0.05. Some IMGT-functional V segments, including TRBV6-2 and TRBV6-3, could not be distinguished by the 87-base-pair reads and were therefore excluded.

In total, just over 650 healthy bone marrow donors made up the cohort. All cohort members were sampled while nominally healthy, although unrecorded immune exposures were likely present. The donor tested CMV seronegative, placing the donor among the roughly 350 seronegative members of the cohort. A peripheral blood sample was collected from each donor, and TCR beta sequencing was performed on peripheral blood mononuclear cells. The Qiagen DNeasy Blood Extraction Kit was used to extract genomic DNA from the blood cell samples. The library was prepared using the immunoSEQ multiplex PCR assay. A mixture of 60 forward primers for TCR Vbeta segments and 13 reverse primers for TCR Jbeta segments was used in the multiplex PCR. A multiplex PCR assay on genomic DNA amplified the CDR3 region of rearranged TCR beta genes. On the Illumina HiSeq System, the amplified TCR beta libraries were sequenced as 87-base-pair reads. Per the authors' processing: A later analysis tallied roughly 80 million unique TCR beta chains across the 666 repertoires, and approximately 11 million of those chains were shared by two or more donors. A nearest-neighbor algorithm error-corrected the raw reads and collapsed the reads into unique sequences, merging closely related sequences to remove PCR and sequencing errors. To assign V, D and J gene segments, CDR3 sequences were aligned to IMGT reference sequences. For a sequence to be retained, at least a six-nucleotide match to both a V gene segment and a J gene segment was required. A rearrangement was called productive if the CDR3 had no stop codons and remained in frame with V and J, and every other rearrangement was called non-productive. CDR3 was defined according to IMGT convention as the region running from the second conserved V-encoded cysteine to the conserved J-encoded phenylalanine. The earlier analysis of fewer than 750 of the donors excluded sequences that lacked an unambiguous match to a single V gene segment. In an earlier analysis of approximately 590 of the donors, V segments were called functional above 56.7% productive rearrangements and were called segregating when the between-donor standard deviation exceeded 5%. A statistical classification framework was built to diagnose cytomegalovirus status from the catalog of TCR beta chain sequences. A later analysis assigned V and J genes by comparing TCR nucleotide sequences with IMGT/GENE-DB human TR gene sequences. The TCRdist pipeline was used in a later analysis to assign CDR3 sequences and most-parsimonious VDJ recombination scenarios. A later analysis defined each TCR beta chain by its CDR3 amino acid sequence plus V-gene family, and excluded reads lacking a unique V-gene family. In a later analysis, approximately 590 highly shared, low-generation-probability nucleotide sequences were removed to address suspected cross-contamination and a sequencing artifact. In a later analysis, a clonal expansion index for each public chain was calculated from normalized within-repertoire ranks of inferred template counts. In a later analysis, generation probabilities were computed using a VDJ recombination model fitted to out-of-frame rearrangements, and the results were checked against IGoR. In a later analysis, hypergeometric tests were used to score TCR-TCR, TCR-HLA and TCR-CMV co-occurrence, with a repertoire-size bias correction applied to TCR pairs. False discovery rates were estimated in a later analysis by permuting HLA or CMV assignments 20 times. In a later analysis, co-occurring TCRs were grouped with DBSCAN, and TCRdist sequence similarity was added when clustering was performed within HLA-allele-positive subsets. Co-occurrence clustering excluded repertoires with fewer than 30,000 or more than 120,000 public chains, plus five with anomalous nucleotide sharing. As stored in TCRdb, this immuneACCESS dataset retains in-frame rearrangements with V and J assigned. A fraction of the clones does not appear; measured against another copy, unresolved V genes explain less than half of the discrepancy, and the remainder lacks a known reason. That table supplies the V and J calls and clone size; D and trimming were determined from the DNA. This sample gives roughly 150,000 clones in total; roughly 84% of them show up just once. 2% to 2.5% of the sample comes from the top ten.

V is trimmed back by 2 bases and J by 13 bases, and the junction contains 11 bases that no gene match accounts for. CDR1 and CDR2 are read off the germline V gene (reference sequence) as LNHDA and SQIVND. The CDR3 holds 16 amino acids from the cysteine to the phenylalanine. Just CDR3 DNA is preserved here, 48 bases in frame from base 1. Remarks on this clone: Which antigen it targets is not known. No per-base quality is available; no much larger clone lies one base away.

Source material: PBMCs. The chain employs TRBV19 and TRBJ1-6; 10 bases in between match TRBD1. The receptor was isolated from a young woman in good health and CMV-seronegative. The sequenced DNA: TGTGCCAGTAGTATATCGGGGATCCGGGACAGGGGTCCCCTCCACTTT. Translated, this gives CASSISGIRDRGPLHF. Reference TRBV19 and TRBJ1-6 genes cover what lies past the CDR3, so the full variable domain is DGGITQSPKYLFRKEGQNVTLSCEQNLNHDAMYWYRQDPGQGLRLIYYSQIVNDFQKGDIAEGYSVSREKKESFPLTVTSAQKNPTAFYLCASSISGIRDRGPLHFGNGTRLTVT.